This TCR beta chain is drawn from a study of blood T cell repertoires in COVID-19. Study-wide background: Sites in the United States, Italy and Spain provided acute and convalescent COVID-19 samples. PBMCs, B-cell-depleted T cells, or T cells were the source of the cDNA or gDNA that made up the material.

The CDR3 totals 14 residues. Germline-derived CDR1 and CDR2 are SGHNT and YYREEE (reference sequence). The germline V and J ends were trimmed by 2 bases and 2 bases, with 9 bases remaining between them. Sequencing was performed with immunoSEQ multiplex PCR; in TCRdb, only in-frame clones are kept and a portion is missing. The sample lists some 12,000 clones; roughly 76% were seen once. J is TRBJ2-3 and V is TRBV5-4; the D is unclear. Sequencing used peripheral blood. This receptor was identified in a human donor in a cohort sampled during active COVID-19. The CDR3 region has the DNA TGTGCCAGCAGCTTTGGAGATTACACAGATACGCAGTATTTT. Amino acids: CASSFGDYTDTQYF.